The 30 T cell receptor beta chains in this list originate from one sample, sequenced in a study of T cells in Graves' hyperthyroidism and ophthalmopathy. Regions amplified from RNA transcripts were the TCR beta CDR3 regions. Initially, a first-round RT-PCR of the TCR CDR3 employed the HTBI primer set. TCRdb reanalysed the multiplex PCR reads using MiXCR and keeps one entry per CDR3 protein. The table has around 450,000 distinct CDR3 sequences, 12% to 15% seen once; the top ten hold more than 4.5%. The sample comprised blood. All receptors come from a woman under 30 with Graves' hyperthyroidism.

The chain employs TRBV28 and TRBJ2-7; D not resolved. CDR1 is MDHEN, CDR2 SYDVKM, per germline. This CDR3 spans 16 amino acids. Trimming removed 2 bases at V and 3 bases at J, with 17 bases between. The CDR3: CASSLGLDPSNYEQYF. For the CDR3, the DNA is TGTGCCAGCAGTTTAGGTCTAGACCCCTCGAACTACGAGCAGTACTTC.

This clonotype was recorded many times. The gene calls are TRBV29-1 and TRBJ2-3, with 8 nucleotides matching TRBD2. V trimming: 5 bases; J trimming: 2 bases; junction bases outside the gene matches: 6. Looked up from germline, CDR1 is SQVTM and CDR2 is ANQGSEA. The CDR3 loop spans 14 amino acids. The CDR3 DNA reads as TGCAGCGTTCCCTTAGCGGGGCCCACAGATACGCAGTATTTT. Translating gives CSVPLAGPTDTQYF.

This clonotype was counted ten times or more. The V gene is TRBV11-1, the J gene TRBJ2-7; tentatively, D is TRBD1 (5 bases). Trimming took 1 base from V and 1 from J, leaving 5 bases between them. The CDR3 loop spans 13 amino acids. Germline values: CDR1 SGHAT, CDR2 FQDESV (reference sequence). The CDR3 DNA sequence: TGTGCCAGCAGCTTAGGACAGTCCTACGAGCAGTACTTC. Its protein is CASSLGQSYEQYF.

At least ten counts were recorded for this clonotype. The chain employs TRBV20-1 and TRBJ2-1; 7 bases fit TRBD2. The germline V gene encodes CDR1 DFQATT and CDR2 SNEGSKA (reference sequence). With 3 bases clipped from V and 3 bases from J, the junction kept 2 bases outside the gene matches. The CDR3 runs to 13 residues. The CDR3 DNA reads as TGCAGTGCTAGCGGGAGGCACTACAATGAGCAGTTCTTC. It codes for CSASGRHYNEQFF.

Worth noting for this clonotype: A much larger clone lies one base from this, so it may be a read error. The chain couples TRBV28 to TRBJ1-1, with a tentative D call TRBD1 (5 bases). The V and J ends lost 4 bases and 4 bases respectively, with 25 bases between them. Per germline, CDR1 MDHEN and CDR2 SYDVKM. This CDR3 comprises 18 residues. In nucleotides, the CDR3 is TGTGCCAGCAGTTACCTAGGGACCCAGGGCTGGCCGAGCACTGAAGCTTTCTTT. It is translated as CASSYLGTQGWPSTEAFF.

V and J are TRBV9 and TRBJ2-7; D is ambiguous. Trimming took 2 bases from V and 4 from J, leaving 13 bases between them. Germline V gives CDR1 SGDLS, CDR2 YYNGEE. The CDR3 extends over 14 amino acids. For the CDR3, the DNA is TGTGCCAGCAGCGTCGACGCTTTCACTTACGAGCAGTACTTC. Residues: CASSVDAFTYEQYF.

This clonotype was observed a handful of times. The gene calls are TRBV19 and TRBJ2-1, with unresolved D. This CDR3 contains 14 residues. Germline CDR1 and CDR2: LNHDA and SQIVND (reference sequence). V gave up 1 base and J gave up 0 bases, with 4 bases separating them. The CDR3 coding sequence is TGTGCCAGTAGTATAGCCCTCTCCTACAATGAGCAGTTCTTC. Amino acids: CASSIALSYNEQFF.

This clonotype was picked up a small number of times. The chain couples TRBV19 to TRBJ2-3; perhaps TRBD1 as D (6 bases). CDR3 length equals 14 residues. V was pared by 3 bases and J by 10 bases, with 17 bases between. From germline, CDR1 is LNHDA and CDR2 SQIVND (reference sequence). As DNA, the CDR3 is TGTGCCAGTAGTATCCAGGGGAGTAGCCGTGCGCAGTATTTT. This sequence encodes CASSIQGSSRAQYF. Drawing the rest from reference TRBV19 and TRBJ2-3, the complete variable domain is DGGITQSPKYLFRKEGQNVTLSCEQNLNHDAMYWYRQDPGQGLRLIYYSQIVNDFQKGDIAEGYSVSREKKESFPLTVTSAQKNPTAFYLCASSIQGSSRAQYFGPGTRLTVL.

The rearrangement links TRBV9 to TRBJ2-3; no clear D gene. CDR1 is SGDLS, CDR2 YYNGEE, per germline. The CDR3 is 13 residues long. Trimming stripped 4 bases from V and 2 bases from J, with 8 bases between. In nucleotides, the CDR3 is TGTGCCAGCAGCTCAGACCCCACAGATACGCAGTATTTT. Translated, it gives CASSSDPTDTQYF.

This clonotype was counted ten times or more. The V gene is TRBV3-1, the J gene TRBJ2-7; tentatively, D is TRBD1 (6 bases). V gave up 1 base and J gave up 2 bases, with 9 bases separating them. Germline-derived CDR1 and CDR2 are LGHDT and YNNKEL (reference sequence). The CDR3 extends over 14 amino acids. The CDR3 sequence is CASSQGQATYEQYF. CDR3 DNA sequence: TGTGCCAGCAGCCAAGGACAGGCGACCTACGAGCAGTACTTC.

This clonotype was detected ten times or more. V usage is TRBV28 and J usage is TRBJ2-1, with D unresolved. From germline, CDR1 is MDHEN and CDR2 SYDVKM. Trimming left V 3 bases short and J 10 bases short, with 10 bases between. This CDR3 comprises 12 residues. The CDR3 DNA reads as TGTGCCAGCAGTTTTATTAAAGCGGAGCAGTTCTTC. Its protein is CASSFIKAEQFF.

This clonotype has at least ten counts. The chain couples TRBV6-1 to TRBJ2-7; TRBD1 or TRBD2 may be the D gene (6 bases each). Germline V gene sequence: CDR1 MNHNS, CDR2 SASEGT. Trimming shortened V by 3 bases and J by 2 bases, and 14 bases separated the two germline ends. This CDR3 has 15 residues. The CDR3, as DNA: TGTGCCAGCAGTGACCAGGCGGGGACACCCTACGAGCAGTACTTC. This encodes CASSDQAGTPYEQYF.

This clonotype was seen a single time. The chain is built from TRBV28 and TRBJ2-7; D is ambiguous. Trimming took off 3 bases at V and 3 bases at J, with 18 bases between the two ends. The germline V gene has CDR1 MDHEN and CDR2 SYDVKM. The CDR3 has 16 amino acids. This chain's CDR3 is CASSFTPPRRSYEQYF. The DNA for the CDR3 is TGTGCCAGCAGTTTCACCCCCCCCCGAAGGAGCTACGAGCAGTACTTC.

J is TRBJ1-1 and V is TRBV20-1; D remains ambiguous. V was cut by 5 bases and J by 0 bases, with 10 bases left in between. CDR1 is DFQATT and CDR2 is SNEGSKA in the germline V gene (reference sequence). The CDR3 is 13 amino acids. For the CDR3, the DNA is TGCAGTGCTTATGCGGATTTGAACACTGAAGCTTTCTTT. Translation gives CSAYADLNTEAFF.

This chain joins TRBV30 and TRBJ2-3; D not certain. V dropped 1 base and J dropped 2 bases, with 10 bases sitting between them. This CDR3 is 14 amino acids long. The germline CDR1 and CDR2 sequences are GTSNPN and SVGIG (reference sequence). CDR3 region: CAWSGGPVTDTQYF. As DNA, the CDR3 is TGTGCCTGGAGTGGAGGACCTGTCACAGATACGCAGTATTTT.

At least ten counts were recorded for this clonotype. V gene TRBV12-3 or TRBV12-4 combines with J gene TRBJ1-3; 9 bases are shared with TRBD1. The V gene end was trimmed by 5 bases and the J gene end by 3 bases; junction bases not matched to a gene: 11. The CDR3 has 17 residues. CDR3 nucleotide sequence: TGTGCCAGCAGTACCCGAGACAGGGGGTGGAGTGGAAACACCATATATTTT. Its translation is CASSTRDRGWSGNTIYF.

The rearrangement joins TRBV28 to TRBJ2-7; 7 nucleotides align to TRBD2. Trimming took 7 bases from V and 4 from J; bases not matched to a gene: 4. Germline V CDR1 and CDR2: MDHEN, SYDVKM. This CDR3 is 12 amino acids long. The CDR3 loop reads CASMQRGYEQYF. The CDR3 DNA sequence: TGTGCCAGCATGCAGCGGGGTTACGAGCAGTACTTC. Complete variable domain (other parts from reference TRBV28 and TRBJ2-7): DVKVTQSSRYLVKRTGEKVFLECVQDMDHENMFWYRQDPGLGLRLIYFSYDVKMKEKGDIPEGYSVSREKKERFSLILESASTNQTSMYLCASMQRGYEQYFGPGTRLTVT.

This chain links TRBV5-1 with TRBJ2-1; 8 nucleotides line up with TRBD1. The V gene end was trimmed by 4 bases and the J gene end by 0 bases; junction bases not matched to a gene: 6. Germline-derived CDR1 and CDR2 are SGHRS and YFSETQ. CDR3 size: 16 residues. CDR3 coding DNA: TGCGCCAGCAGCGAAGTACAGGGGGGCTCCTACAATGAGCAGTTCTTC. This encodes CASSEVQGGSYNEQFF.

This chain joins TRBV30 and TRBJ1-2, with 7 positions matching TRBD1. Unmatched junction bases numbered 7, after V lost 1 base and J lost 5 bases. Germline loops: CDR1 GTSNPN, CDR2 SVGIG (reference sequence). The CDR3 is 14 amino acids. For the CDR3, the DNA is TGTGCCTGGAGTGCCTCAGGGGGTTGGTATGGCTACACCTTC. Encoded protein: CAWSASGGWYGYTF.

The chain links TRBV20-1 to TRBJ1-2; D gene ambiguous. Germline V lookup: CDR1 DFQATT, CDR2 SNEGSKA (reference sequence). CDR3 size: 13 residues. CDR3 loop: CGSLPTESYGYTF. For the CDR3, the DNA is TGCGGCTCTCTTCCGACGGAGAGCTATGGCTACACCTTC.

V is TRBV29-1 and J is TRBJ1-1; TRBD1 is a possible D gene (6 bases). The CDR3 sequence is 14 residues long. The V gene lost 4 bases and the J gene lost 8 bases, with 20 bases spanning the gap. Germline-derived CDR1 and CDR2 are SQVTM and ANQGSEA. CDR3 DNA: TGCAGCGTTGTGAGAGTAGGAGAACAGGGAGAAGCTTTCTTT. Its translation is CSVVRVGEQGEAFF.

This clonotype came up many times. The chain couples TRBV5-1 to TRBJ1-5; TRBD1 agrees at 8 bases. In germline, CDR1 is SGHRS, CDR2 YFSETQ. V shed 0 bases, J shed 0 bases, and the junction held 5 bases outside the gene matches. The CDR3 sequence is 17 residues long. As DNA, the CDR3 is TGCGCCAGCAGCTTGGGGGGGCAGGGGGCTAGCAATCAGCCCCAGCATTTT. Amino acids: CASSLGGQGASNQPQHF.

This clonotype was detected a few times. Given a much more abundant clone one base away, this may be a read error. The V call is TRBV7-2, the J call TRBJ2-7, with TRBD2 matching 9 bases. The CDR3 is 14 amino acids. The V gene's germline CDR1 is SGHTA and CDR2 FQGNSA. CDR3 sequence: CASSSRGGIYGQYF. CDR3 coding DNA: TGTGCCAGCAGCTCGCGGGGGGGAATCTACGGGCAGTACTTC.

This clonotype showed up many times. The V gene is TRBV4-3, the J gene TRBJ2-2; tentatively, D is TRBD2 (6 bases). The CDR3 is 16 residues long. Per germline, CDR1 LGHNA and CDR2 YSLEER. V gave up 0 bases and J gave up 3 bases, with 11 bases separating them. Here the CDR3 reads CASSQEGGIYTGELFF. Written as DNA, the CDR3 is TGCGCCAGCAGCCAAGAAGGCGGGATATACACCGGGGAGCTGTTTTTT.

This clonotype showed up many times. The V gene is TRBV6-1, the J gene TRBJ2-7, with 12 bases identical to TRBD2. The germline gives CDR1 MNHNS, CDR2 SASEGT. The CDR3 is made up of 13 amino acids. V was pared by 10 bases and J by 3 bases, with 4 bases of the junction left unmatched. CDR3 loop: CATLAGGIYEQYF. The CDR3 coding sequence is TGTGCCACCCTAGCGGGAGGGATCTACGAGCAGTACTTC.

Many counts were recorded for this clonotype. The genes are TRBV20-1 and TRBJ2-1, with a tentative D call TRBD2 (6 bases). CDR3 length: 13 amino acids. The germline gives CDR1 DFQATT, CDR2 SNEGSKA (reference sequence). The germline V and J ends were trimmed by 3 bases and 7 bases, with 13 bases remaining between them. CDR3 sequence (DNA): TGCAGTGCTAGCGGAGGGCCGCATAATGAGCAGTTCTTC. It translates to CSASGGPHNEQFF.

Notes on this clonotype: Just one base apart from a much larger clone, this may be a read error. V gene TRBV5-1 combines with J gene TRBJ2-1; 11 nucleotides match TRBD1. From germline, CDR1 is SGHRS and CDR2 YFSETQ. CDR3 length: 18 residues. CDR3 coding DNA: TGCGCCAGCAGGGGACAGGGGGTCGGCCCCGGCTCCCACAATGAGCAGTTCTTC. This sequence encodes CASRGQGVGPGSHNEQFF.

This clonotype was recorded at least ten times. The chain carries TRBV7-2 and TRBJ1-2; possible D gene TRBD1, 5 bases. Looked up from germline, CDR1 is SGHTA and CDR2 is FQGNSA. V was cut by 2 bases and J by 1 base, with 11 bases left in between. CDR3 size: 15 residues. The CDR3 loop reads CASSLFRGDNYGYTF. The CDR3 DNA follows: TGTGCCAGCAGCTTATTCCGGGGCGATAACTATGGCTACACCTTC.

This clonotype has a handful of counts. CDR3 region: CASSWDSSNEQFF. The CDR3 DNA sequence: TGTGCCAGTAGCTGGGACTCTAGCAATGAGCAGTTCTTC. This chain joins TRBV19 and TRBJ2-1; TRBD2 is a possible D gene (6 bases). This CDR3 comprises 13 residues. V gave up 6 bases and J gave up 6 bases, with 12 bases separating them. Germline V gene data show CDR1 as LNHDA and CDR2 as SQIVND (reference sequence).

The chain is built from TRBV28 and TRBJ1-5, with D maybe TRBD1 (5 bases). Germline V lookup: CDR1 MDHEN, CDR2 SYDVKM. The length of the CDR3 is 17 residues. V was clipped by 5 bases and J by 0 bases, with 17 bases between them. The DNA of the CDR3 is TGTGCCAGCAGTGATCCGTGGGGCCCCTATAGCAATCAGCCCCAGCATTTT. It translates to CASSDPWGPYSNQPQHF. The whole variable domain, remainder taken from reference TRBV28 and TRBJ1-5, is DVKVTQSSRYLVKRTGEKVFLECVQDMDHENMFWYRQDPGLGLRLIYFSYDVKMKEKGDIPEGYSVSREKKERFSLILESASTNQTSMYLCASSDPWGPYSNQPQHFGDGTRLSIL.